A single sample is the source of the 10 T cell receptor beta chains below, sequenced in a study of blood T cell repertoires in COVID-19 (dated by TCRdb to between 2020 and 2021). The library relied on the immunoSEQ multiplex PCR assay. Held by TCRdb, this immuneACCESS table contains in-frame sequences only and omits some clones. Under half of the omission traces to an unresolved V gene where checked; the cause of the rest is unknown. Across this sample there are fewer than 120,000 clones, with around 74% seen only once. In total, the top ten clones hold over 6% of the sample. Sequencing input: peripheral blood. These receptors were taken from a woman in her fifties or sixties with acute or convalescent COVID-19.

A single count supports this clone. This sequence joins TRBV5-1 and TRBJ2-3; unclear D gene. The germline V gene has CDR1 SGHRS and CDR2 YFSETQ. The CDR3 runs 16 residues. V lost 5 bases and J lost 0, with 16 bases in between. The CDR3 region is CASRSDLVLSTDTQYF. DNA of the CDR3: TGCGCCAGCAGATCCGATCTCGTCCTAAGCACAGATACGCAGTATTTT.

This sequence joins TRBV19 and TRBJ1-1, with a tentative D call TRBD1 (6 bases). Trimming left V 6 bases short and J 4 bases short, with 15 bases between. CDR1 and CDR2 from the germline V gene are LNHDA and SQIVND (reference sequence). The CDR3 consists of 14 residues. Written as DNA, the CDR3 is TGTGCCAGTAGCCCAAACCCCAGGGGCACTGAAGCTTTCTTT. It yields the protein CASSPNPRGTEAFF. The variable domain in full, with the rest retrieved from reference TRBV19 and TRBJ1-1, is DGGITQSPKYLFRKEGQNVTLSCEQNLNHDAMYWYRQDPGQGLRLIYYSQIVNDFQKGDIAEGYSVSREKKESFPLTVTSAQKNPTAFYLCASSPNPRGTEAFFGQGTRLTVV.

The gene calls are TRBV7-2 and TRBJ2-6; weak D call: TRBD1 (5 bases). The CDR3 extends over 15 amino acids. Germline CDR1 SGHTA, CDR2 FQGNSA. Trimming cost V 4 bases and J 0 bases, with 7 bases left between them. CDR3 protein: CASSYDSSGANVLTF. The DNA for the CDR3 is TGTGCCAGCAGCTACGACAGCTCTGGGGCCAACGTCCTGACTTTC.

J is TRBJ1-1 and V is TRBV15; D is perhaps TRBD1 (6 bases). The CDR3 spans 14 residues. Trimming pared 5 bases from V and 3 bases from J, leaving 13 bases between. CDR1 is LNHNV, CDR2 YYDKDF, per germline (reference sequence). The DNA for the CDR3 is TGTGCCACCAGCTCTACAGGGTTTGACACTGAAGCTTTCTTT. Encoded protein: CATSSTGFDTEAFF.

The chain uses TRBV18 and TRBJ1-4; tentative D call: TRBD1 (6 bases). The CDR3 contains 14 residues. Germline CDR1 is KGHSH and CDR2 is LQKENI. Trimming shortened V by 5 bases and J by 1 base, and 8 bases separated the two germline ends. CDR3 residues: CASSEQGTNEKLFF. DNA of the CDR3: TGTGCCAGCTCAGAACAGGGAACTAATGAAAAACTGTTTTTT.

This chain links TRBV5-4 with TRBJ1-2; TRBD1 aligns across 8 bases. Germline V gene lookup returns CDR1 SGHNT and CDR2 YYREEE (reference sequence). This CDR3 is 14 amino acids long. V lost 4 bases, J lost 4 bases, and 6 bases stayed unmatched. In nucleotides, the CDR3 is TGTGCCAGCAGCCCCGGGACAGGCCTCTATGGCTACACCTTC. This encodes CASSPGTGLYGYTF.

The chain links TRBV2 to TRBJ1-1, with TRBD1 matching 9 bases. CDR1 is SNHLY and CDR2 is FYNNEI in the germline V gene. The CDR3 runs to 14 residues. J was trimmed by 3 bases and V by 7 bases; bases with no gene match: 6. The CDR3 nucleotides are TGTGCCAGCATACCGGACAGGGGCTACACTGAAGCTTTCTTT. It specifies CASIPDRGYTEAFF. Full variable domain (missing parts from reference TRBV2 and TRBJ1-1): EPEVTQTPSHQVTQMGQEVILRCVPISNHLYFYWYRQILGQKVEFLVSFYNNEISEKSEIFDDQFSVERPDGSNFTLKIRSTKLEDSAMYFCASIPDRGYTEAFFGQGTRLTVV.

This clone has just a few counts. The chain links TRBV6-1 to TRBJ2-7; TRBD2 aligns across 7 bases. The CDR3 is made up of 16 amino acids. Trimming at V came to 1 base and at J to 4 bases, leaving 10 bases not matched to a gene. The germline gives CDR1 MNHNS, CDR2 SASEGT. The CDR3 nucleotides read TGTGCCAGCAGTGAAGATACGGGGGGATTCCGTTACGAGCAGTACTTC. It translates to CASSEDTGGFRYEQYF.

The V call is TRBV11-3, the J call TRBJ2-1; the match to TRBD1 covers 7 bases. This CDR3 is 15 amino acids long. Germline CDR1 and CDR2: SGHNT and YENEEA. V gave up 3 bases and J gave up 8 bases; unmatched junction bases: 10. This chain's CDR3 is CASSFRTGARDEQFF. The CDR3 DNA reads as TGTGCCAGCAGCTTCCGAACAGGGGCGCGGGATGAGCAGTTCTTC.

This chain connects TRBV20-1 to TRBJ1-1; D gene unclear. The CDR3 consists of 11 residues. V lost 6 bases and J lost 0, with 5 bases in between. Germline CDR1 reads DFQATT; CDR2 reads SNEGSKA (reference sequence). The CDR3 loop is CSASVNTEAFF. The CDR3 region has the DNA TGCAGTGCCTCGGTGAACACTGAAGCTTTCTTT.